Below, 5 T cell receptor beta chains from the same sample are listed, as sequenced in a study of blood T cell repertoires in COVID-19. Repertoires were generated with immunoSEQ multiplex PCR, while TCRdb's copy carries only in-frame clones and drops some. The table lists over 120,000 clones, approximately 80% of them singletons, with roughly 10% in the top ten. The specimen was peripheral blood. Receptors originate from a man in his 60s with active or convalescent COVID-19.

This clone showed up just once. The rearrangement joins TRBV9 to TRBJ2-1; 7 nucleotides agree with TRBD2. Losses at the gene ends were 3 bases for V and 9 bases for J; bases not matched to a gene: 18. The germline V gene encodes CDR1 SGDLS and CDR2 YYNGEE. This CDR3 is built from 17 residues. The CDR3 bases are TGTGCCAGCAGCGAGCCCCCTGGTCCGGCGGGAGCTAGTGAGCAGTTCTTC. Residues: CASSEPPGPAGASEQFF.

V and J are TRBV28 and TRBJ1-5; D may be TRBD1 (5 bases). Germline assignment: CDR1 MDHEN and CDR2 SYDVKM. The V and J ends lost 3 bases and 4 bases respectively, with 13 bases between them. CDR3 size: 15 residues. CDR3 loop: CASSFSTAWNQPQHF. CDR3 nucleotides: TGTGCCAGCAGTTTCTCGACAGCGTGGAATCAGCCCCAGCATTTT.

The chain employs TRBV11-2 and TRBJ1-5, with a possible D match to TRBD1 (6 bases). Germline CDR1 SGHAT, CDR2 FQNNGV. V lost 0 bases, J lost 7 bases, and 16 bases lay in between. The CDR3 spans 16 residues. DNA for the CDR3: TGTGCCAGCAGCTTAGATCTGGGGGCAGGCGAACAGCCCCAGCATTTT. This sequence encodes CASSLDLGAGEQPQHF.

This chain connects TRBV27 to TRBJ2-7, with a weak D call TRBD1 (6 bases). Trimming took 6 bases from V and 6 from J, leaving 21 bases between them. Per germline, CDR1 MNHEY and CDR2 SMNVEV (reference sequence). CDR3 length: 15 amino acids. CDR3 sequence: CASSLVGALGGEQYF. CDR3 bases: TGTGCCAGCAGCTTAGTGGGGGCCCTTGGAGGCGAGCAGTACTTC.

The CDR3 sequence: CASSYSGTYGYTF. The CDR3 DNA reads TGTGCCAGCAGTTACTCTGGCACCTATGGCTACACCTTC. The rearrangement uses TRBV6-2 or TRBV6-3 and TRBJ1-2; D is unclear. V was pared by 0 bases and J by 4 bases, with 6 bases between. CDR3 length: 13 amino acids. Germline values: CDR1 MNHEY, CDR2 SVGEGT.